This passage covers 20 T cell receptor beta chains from one sample sequenced in a study of T cell repertoires in cytomegalovirus infection. TCRdb redid the calling of the reads with MiXCR, one entry per CDR3 protein. The sample yields around 430,000 distinct CDR3 sequences, 42% seen once. The antigens these receptors bind are not known. The specimen was cultured PBMCs, collected from culture after CMV antigen stimulation. The receptors originated from a human donor in good health (CMV status not recorded). Some clones in this sample may be carry-over from other donors' samples.

V gene TRBV7-4 combines with J gene TRBJ1-1; 7 bases are shared with TRBD1. There are 14 residues in the CDR3. The germline V gene encodes CDR1 SGHVT and CDR2 SQSDAQ. V lost 7 bases, J lost 5 bases, and 10 bases stayed unmatched. This CDR3 is CASTPRQGLTEAFF. The CDR3 bases are TGTGCCAGCACCCCTAGACAGGGTTTGACTGAAGCTTTCTTT. Full variable domain (missing parts from reference TRBV7-4 and TRBJ1-1): GAGVSQSPRYKVAKRGRDVALRCDSISGHVTLYWYRQTLGQGSEVLTYSQSDAQRDKSGRPSGRFSAERPERSVSTLKIQRTEQGDSAVYLCASTPRQGLTEAFFGQGTRLTVV.

Details on this clonotype: The CDR3 does not close with the conserved phenylalanine or tryptophan, likely indicating a read error. The limits of the CDR3 on the DNA are not certain, so only TCRdb's listed CDR3 is given. The J gene is TRBJ2-3, the V gene TRBV7-2; the table calls TRBD2, which could not be checked here. With termini counted, the CDR3 has 13 amino acids. Germline V lookup: CDR1 SGHTA, CDR2 FQGNSA. Here the CDR3 reads CASSLGGGASYGL.

V and J are TRBV25-1 and TRBJ2-6; the match to TRBD1 covers 7 bases. This CDR3 comprises 16 residues. J gave up 2 bases and V 4 bases, and 5 bases lay outside the gene matches. Per germline, CDR1 MGHDK and CDR2 SYGVNS. The CDR3 spells CASSAYGTAGANVLTF. CDR3 DNA sequence: TGTGCCAGCAGTGCTTACGGGACAGCTGGGGCCAACGTCCTGACTTTC.

The chain links TRBV7-2 to TRBJ2-1; no clear D gene. CDR1 SGHTA and CDR2 FQGNSA come from the germline V gene. V was cut by 5 bases and J by 2 bases, with 19 bases left in between. The CDR3 covers 17 residues. The CDR3 DNA sequence: TGTGCCAGCAGCGTAGGGAAGGCATCGTTTGCCTACAATGAGCAGTTCTTC. Protein sequence: CASSVGKASFAYNEQFF.

This clonotype has more than one count but fewer than ten. The chain uses TRBV6-2 or TRBV6-3 and TRBJ2-4, with a weak D call TRBD2 (5 bases). V lost 7 bases, J lost 4 bases, and 14 bases lay in between. CDR3 length: 14 residues. Germline lookup yields CDR1 MNHEY and CDR2 SVGEGT. The CDR3 DNA follows: TGTGCCAGCACCGACCGGGATTTTAAAAACATTCAGTACTTC. Amino acid sequence: CASTDRDFKNIQYF.

This clonotype was seen a few times. V and J are TRBV2 and TRBJ1-1; D perhaps matches TRBD1 (6 bases). The germline gives CDR1 SNHLY, CDR2 FYNNEI. V dropped 8 bases and J dropped 0 bases, with 22 bases sitting between them. There are 17 residues in the CDR3. For the CDR3, the DNA is TGTGCCAGCTTCCACAACTCCGGGACAAACATGAACACTGAAGCTTTCTTT. Residues: CASFHNSGTNMNTEAFF.

The CDR3 spells CASSKRGANNEQFF. The CDR3 DNA sequence: TGCGCCAGCAGTAAGCGGGGGGCCAACAATGAGCAGTTCTTC. This chain connects TRBV4-1 to TRBJ2-1; TRBD2 aligns across 9 bases. After removal of 6 bases from V and 5 bases from J, the junction contained 5 bases not matched to a gene. This CDR3 region has 14 residues. Germline values: CDR1 MGHRA, CDR2 YSYEKL.

This clonotype appeared a single time. V is TRBV6-1 and J is TRBJ2-6, with unresolved D. This CDR3 spans 19 amino acids. The V gene lost 2 bases and the J gene lost 0 bases, with 17 bases spanning the gap. Germline V CDR1 and CDR2: MNHNS, SASEGT. The CDR3 here is CASSEKWHPPYSGANVLTF. The CDR3 DNA reads TGTGCCAGCAGTGAAAAATGGCACCCACCATACTCTGGGGCCAACGTCCTGACTTTC.

This sequence joins TRBV19 and TRBJ1-4; D may be TRBD1 (5 bases). The CDR3 has 15 amino acids. V was clipped by 3 bases and J by 7 bases, with 15 bases between them. Germline CDR1 and CDR2: LNHDA and SQIVND (reference sequence). CDR3 bases: TGTGCCAGTAGTATGCGGCGGCAGGGCGGTGAAAAACTGTTTTTT. Translation gives CASSMRRQGGEKLFF.

This clonotype was recorded a few times. V is TRBV12-3 or TRBV12-4 and J is TRBJ1-2, with D possibly being TRBD1 (5 bases). Trimming shortened V by 5 bases and J by 5 bases, and 12 bases separated the two germline ends. The CDR3 loop spans 13 amino acids. The CDR3 loop is CASSPGTDYGYTF. The CDR3 DNA follows: TGTGCCAGCAGTCCCGGGACGGATTATGGCTACACCTTC.

This clonotype has more than one count but fewer than ten. CDR3 region: CASSLARGRMNTEAFF. CDR3 DNA: TGTGCCAGCTCACTCGCAAGGGGGCGGATGAACACTGAAGCTTTCTTT. The chain joins TRBV18 to TRBJ1-1, with TRBD1 matching over 7 bases. Trimming took 4 bases from V and 0 from J; bases not matched to a gene: 8. The CDR3 runs 16 residues. Germline CDR1 is KGHSH and CDR2 is LQKENI. Looking up the rest from reference TRBV18 and TRBJ1-1 gives the full variable domain: NAGVMQNPRHLVRRRGQEARLRCSPMKGHSHVYWYRQLPEEGLKFMVYLQKENIIDESGMPKERFSAEFPKEGPSILRIQQVVRGDSAAYFCASSLARGRMNTEAFFGQGTRLTVV.

This clonotype was seen more than once but under ten times. The chain couples TRBV20-1 to TRBJ2-1; 8 nucleotides agree with TRBD2. V trimming: 1 base; J trimming: 3 bases; junction bases outside the gene matches: 5. CDR1 and CDR2 (germline): DFQATT, SNEGSKA (reference sequence). This CDR3 region has 15 residues. The CDR3: CSARGAGVGYNEQFF. The DNA of the CDR3 is TGCAGTGCTAGAGGAGCGGGAGTAGGCTACAATGAGCAGTTCTTC.

The V call is TRBV3-1, the J call TRBJ2-3; 7 bases match TRBD2. CDR1 is LGHDT, CDR2 YNNKEL, per germline (reference sequence). The V gene end was trimmed by 1 base and the J gene end by 10 bases; junction bases not matched to a gene: 2. This CDR3 comprises 12 residues. This CDR3 reads CASSQGAGSQYF. The CDR3 DNA is TGTGCCAGCAGCCAAGGAGCGGGATCGCAGTATTTT.

This clonotype was picked up many times. The rearrangement links TRBV7-2 to TRBJ2-3; D is possibly TRBD2 (5 bases). CDR3 length: 15 amino acids. Germline CDR1 SGHTA, CDR2 FQGNSA. The V end was cut by 5 bases, the J end by 2 bases, with 14 bases between. The CDR3 loop reads CASSPTGYITDTQYF. CDR3 bases: TGTGCCAGCAGCCCGACGGGATATATCACAGATACGCAGTATTTT.

This clonotype has only a few counts. CDR3 region: CASSLAGRVASYTF. The CDR3 region has the DNA TGTGCCAGCAGCTTAGCGGGGAGGGTGGCTAGCTACACCTTC. V usage is TRBV7-2 and J usage is TRBJ1-2; the D is unclear. Germline CDR1 reads SGHTA; CDR2 reads FQGNSA. CDR3 size: 14 residues. Trimming left V 0 bases short and J 9 bases short, with 14 bases between.

This chain uses TRBV2 with TRBJ2-1; D not certain. V shed 7 bases and J shed 0 bases, with 13 bases lying between them. Germline assignment: CDR1 SNHLY and CDR2 FYNNEI. The CDR3 is 15 amino acids. The CDR3 nucleotides are TGTGCCAGCACCGCTTGGCGAGGCTCCTACAATGAGCAGTTCTTC. Translating gives CASTAWRGSYNEQFF.

The chain links TRBV10-3 to TRBJ2-1, with D tentatively TRBD1 (5 bases). CDR3 size: 12 residues. Germline lookup yields CDR1 ENHRY and CDR2 SYGVKD. V gave up 7 bases and J gave up 6 bases, with 10 bases separating them. The CDR3 spells CAINNRSNEQFF. The CDR3 DNA is TGTGCCATCAACAACAGGTCCAATGAGCAGTTCTTC.

The CDR3 DNA reads as TGTGCCAGCAGCACCAGAGCCCCCGGGACAGCCTCTGGGGCCAACGTCCTGACTTTC. Translating gives CASSTRAPGTASGANVLTF. The rearrangement links TRBV7-8 to TRBJ2-6, with TRBD1 matching 7 bases. After removal of 5 bases from V and 0 bases from J, the junction contained 13 bases not matched to a gene. This CDR3 has 19 residues. The germline V gene has CDR1 SGHVS and CDR2 FQNEAQ.

A few counts support this clonotype. This chain connects TRBV10-3 to TRBJ2-1; the D is unclear. This CDR3 is 14 amino acids long. The V gene lost 11 bases and the J gene lost 2 bases, with 16 bases spanning the gap. CDR1 is ENHRY and CDR2 is SYGVKD in the germline V gene. The chain's CDR3 is CASLSTDPYNEQFF. CDR3 DNA: TGTGCCTCCCTGTCGACGGACCCCTACAATGAGCAGTTCTTC.

This clonotype was observed a few times. The chain joins TRBV7-8 to TRBJ1-5, with 9 bases that match TRBD1. The junction had 19 bases not matched to a gene; V was cut back by 5 bases and J by 5 bases. CDR3 length: 19 amino acids. The germline V gene encodes CDR1 SGHVS and CDR2 FQNEAQ. CDR3: CASSHLVSGTGIGDQPQHF. As DNA, the CDR3 is TGTGCCAGCAGCCACCTAGTCTCCGGGACAGGGATCGGTGATCAGCCCCAGCATTTT.